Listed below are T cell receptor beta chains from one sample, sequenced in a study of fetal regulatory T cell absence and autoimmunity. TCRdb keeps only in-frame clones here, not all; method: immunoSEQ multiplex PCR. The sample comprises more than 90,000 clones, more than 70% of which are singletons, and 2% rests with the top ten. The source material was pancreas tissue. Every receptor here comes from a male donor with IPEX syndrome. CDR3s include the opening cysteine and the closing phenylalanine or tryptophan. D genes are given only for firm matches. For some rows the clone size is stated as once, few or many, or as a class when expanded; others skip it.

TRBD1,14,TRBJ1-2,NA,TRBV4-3,CASSRGQGARGYTF,TGCGCCAGCAGCCGAGGACAGGGGGCGCGGGGCTACACCTTC
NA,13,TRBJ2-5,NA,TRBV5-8,CASSFHMGETQYF,TGTGCCAGCAGCTTTCATATGGGAGAGACCCAGTACTTC
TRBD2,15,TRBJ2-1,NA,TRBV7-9,CASSAGTSSYNEQFF,TGTGCCAGCAGCGCCGGGACTAGCTCCTACAATGAGCAGTTCTTC
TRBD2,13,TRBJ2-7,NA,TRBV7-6,CASSRTRGYEQYF,TGTGCCAGCAGCCGGACTAGAGGCTACGAGCAGTACTTC
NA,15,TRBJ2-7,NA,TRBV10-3,CAISESGAGTDEQYF,TGTGCCATCAGTGAGTCTGGGGCAGGAACGGACGAGCAGTACTTC
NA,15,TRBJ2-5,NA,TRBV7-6,CASSLGTGSGETQYF,TGTGCCAGCAGCTTAGGGACGGGGAGTGGAGAGACCCAGTACTTC
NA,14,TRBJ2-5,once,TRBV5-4,CASSLESSQETQYF,TGTGCCAGCAGCTTGGAGTCTAGCCAAGAGACCCAGTACTTC
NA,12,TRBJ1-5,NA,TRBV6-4,CASSDSNQPQHF,TGTGCCAGCAGTGACAGCAATCAGCCCCAGCATTTT
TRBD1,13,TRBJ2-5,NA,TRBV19,CASPGQGIETQYF,TGTGCCAGCCCGGGACAGGGGATCGAGACCCAGTACTTC
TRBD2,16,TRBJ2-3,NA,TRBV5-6,CASSLAWGGKADTQYF,TGTGCCAGCAGCTTGGCGTGGGGGGGGAAGGCAGATACGCAGTATTTT
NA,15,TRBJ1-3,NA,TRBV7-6,CASSATDSSGNTIYF,TGTGCCAGCAGCGCGACGGACAGCTCTGGAAACACCATATATTTT
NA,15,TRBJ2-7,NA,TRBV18,CASSPLSGTSYEQYF,TGTGCCAGCTCACCACTTTCAGGGACCTCCTACGAGCAGTACTTC
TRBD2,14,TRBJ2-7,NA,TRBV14,CASSQGLAGYEQYF,TGTGCCAGCAGCCAAGGACTAGCGGGCTACGAGCAGTACTTC
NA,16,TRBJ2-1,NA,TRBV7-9,CASSLASAGSYNEQFF,TGTGCCAGCAGCTTAGCGTCGGCAGGCTCCTACAATGAGCAGTTCTTC
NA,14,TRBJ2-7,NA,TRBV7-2,CASSLVRNSYEQYF,TGTGCCAGCAGCTTAGTCCGCAACTCCTACGAGCAGTACTTC